The 9 T cell receptor beta chains presented below share a single source sample, sequenced in a study of blood T cell repertoires in COVID-19. Data came from immunoSEQ multiplex PCR; TCRdb stores just in-frame clones and leaves some out. The sample consists of more than 200,000 clones, around nine tenths of them appearing once. The sequenced sample consisted of PBMCs or T cells enriched from blood (not recorded which). The receptor source for this set is a woman between 50 and 59 years old who had recovered from COVID-19.

The gene calls are TRBV3-1 (or the pseudogene TRBV3-2) and TRBJ1-5; D is possibly TRBD1 (5 bases). The CDR3 covers 14 residues. Germline-derived CDR1 and CDR2 are LGHDT and YNNKEL (reference sequence). V lost 4 bases, J lost 0 bases, and 7 bases lay in between. CDR3 coding DNA: TGTGCCAGCAGCCCAAGGGGTAGCAATCAGCCCCAGCATTTT. This codes for CASSPRGSNQPQHF.

DNA of the CDR3: TGTGCCAGCAGCGAGGGACTATCCTCCGGGGGCGAGCAGTTCTTC. Its protein is CASSEGLSSGGEQFF. The V call is TRBV3-1 (or the pseudogene TRBV3-2), the J call TRBJ2-1, with D perhaps matching TRBD2 (7 bases). Per germline, CDR1 LGHDT and CDR2 YNNKEL (reference sequence). With 5 bases removed from V and 10 bases from J, the gap between germline ends came to 21 bases. This CDR3 is 15 amino acids long.

The DNA of the CDR3 is TGTGCCAGCAGCTTAGGGGGACTAGCGGTGGGAGAGACCCAGTACTTC. Translating gives CASSLGGLAVGETQYF. V gene TRBV11-2 combines with J gene TRBJ2-5; 11 nucleotides align to TRBD2. Per the germline V gene, CDR1 is SGHAT and CDR2 is FQNNGV. The CDR3 covers 16 residues. The J segment lost 4 bases and the V segment lost 1 base, leaving 5 bases of the junction unmatched.

The chain is built from TRBV18 and TRBJ2-7; possible D gene TRBD2, 5 bases. In germline, CDR1 is KGHSH, CDR2 LQKENI. V shed 3 bases and J shed 2 bases, with 11 bases lying between them. The CDR3 contains 14 residues. The CDR3 region is CASSPGVGTYEQYF. In DNA form, the CDR3 reads TGTGCCAGCTCACCCGGGGTGGGAACCTACGAGCAGTACTTC.

V usage is TRBV30 and J usage is TRBJ1-5, with D possibly TRBD1 on 6 matching bases. The germline V and J ends were trimmed by 3 bases and 4 bases, with 19 bases remaining between them. The germline CDR1 and CDR2 sequences are GTSNPN and SVGIG (reference sequence). CDR3 size: 16 residues. This CDR3 is CAWRTPRTAPNQPQHF. CDR3 coding DNA: TGTGCCTGGAGGACCCCGAGGACAGCTCCTAATCAGCCCCAGCATTTT.

CDR3 sequence (DNA): TGTGCCAGCAGTTGGCGGGAGGGTCTATTTGGGGAGACCCAGTACTTC. It is translated as CASSWREGLFGETQYF. J is TRBJ2-5 and V is TRBV27; 9 bases map to TRBD2. This CDR3 is 16 amino acids long. V dropped 4 bases and J dropped 5; count of bases not matched to a gene: 11. Germline loops: CDR1 MNHEY, CDR2 SMNVEV (reference sequence).

The chain recombines TRBV2 with TRBJ1-5; D perhaps matches TRBD1 (6 bases). The CDR3 loop spans 13 amino acids. Germline lookup yields CDR1 SNHLY and CDR2 FYNNEI. V was clipped by 8 bases and J by 5 bases, with 13 bases between them. CDR3 sequence reads: CASGRGRDQPQHF. The CDR3 region has the DNA TGTGCCAGCGGGAGGGGGAGAGATCAGCCCCAGCATTTT.

This chain links TRBV7-9 with TRBJ2-3, with 9 bases aligning to TRBD2. The CDR3 length is 17 residues. Germline CDR1 SEHNR, CDR2 FQNEAQ (reference sequence). J lost 4 bases, V lost 5 bases, and 13 bases had no gene match. This CDR3 reads CASSPKWGGRAPDTQYF. The DNA of the CDR3 is TGTGCCAGCAGCCCGAAGTGGGGCGGGAGGGCCCCAGATACGCAGTATTTT.

This clone was counted at least ten times. The chain combines TRBV7-9 with TRBJ2-1; weak D call: TRBD2 (5 bases). Germline assignment: CDR1 SEHNR and CDR2 FQNEAQ (reference sequence). V lost 8 bases and J lost 3, with 17 bases in between. The CDR3 runs to 15 residues. The CDR3 is CASPKDGIVYNEQFF. CDR3 bases: TGTGCCAGCCCTAAAGACGGGATTGTCTACAATGAGCAGTTCTTC.